This T cell receptor (beta chain) was profiled in a study of blood T cells in healthy people across ages. A second PCR of roughly 7 to 11 cycles used a sample-barcoded 5' primer and a J-beta primer mix. TCRdb reanalysed the 5' RACE reads using MiXCR and keeps one entry per CDR3 protein. Among 600,000 or so distinct CDR3 sequences, about 21% were seen once, and the ten largest hold roughly 3.9%. Germline loops: CDR1 DFQATT, CDR2 SNEGSKA (reference sequence). V shed 0 bases and J shed 0 bases, with 10 bases lying between them. This CDR3 spans 15 amino acids. This clonotype was seen a few times. The TCR sequence derives from a man between 65 and 79 years old in good health. J is TRBJ2-3 and V is TRBV20-1, with a possible D match to TRBD1 (5 bases). The sample was blood. Here the CDR3 DNA reads TGCAGTGCTAGAGAACAGGTTACTAGCACAGATACGCAGTATTTT. As protein: CSAREQVTSTDTQYF.